The rows below give T cell receptor beta chains drawn from one sample of a study of OX40 agonist ivuxolimab in advanced cancers. Assay used: immunoSEQ multiplex PCR; TCRdb lists only in-frame clones, some missing. Altogether roughly 80,000 clones are present, approximately 91% being singletons, with the ten largest covering around 0.69%. The sequences come from CD4+ or CD8+ T cells sorted from blood, collected in a trial of the OX40 agonist ivuxolimab. The receptors were sampled from an adult with an advanced solid tumor such as melanoma, head and neck, liver or kidney cancer. Each CDR3 is given without its conserved first and last residue. A clone size is listed for some rows: how often the clone was seen (once, few, many), or a class if it is expanded.

>TRBJ2-1|-|TRBV7-9
ASSTLDAQF
>TRBJ2-2|-|TRBV7-9
ASSKPGQAITGELF
>TRBJ2-1|-|TRBV5-6
ASSHLAGNEQF
>TRBJ2-6|-|TRBV27
ASSVTGALVFGANVLT
>TRBJ1-2|-|TRBV6-5
ASSNDRGRVYGYT
>TRBJ2-7|-|TRBV30
AWSHTGVYEQY
>TRBJ1-3|-|TRBV7-2
ASSLARELPGNTIY
>TRBJ2-7|once|TRBV6-5
ASSPLNHEQY
>TRBJ1-2|-|TRBV7-9
ASNLFQGGYT
>TRBJ1-2|-|TRBV19
ASTARGNYGYT
>TRBJ1-2|-|TRBV29-1
SVEILAGAGGYT
>TRBJ1-2|-|TRBV5-6
ASSRLGTGGSNYGYT
>TRBJ2-7|-|TRBV28
ATRQVDDEQY
>TRBJ2-2|-|TRBV5-1
ASSEGTSGRARAGELF
>TRBJ2-7|once|TRBV6-5
ASSWDRVVYEQY
>TRBJ2-1|-|TRBV5-4
ASRRDGSYNEQF
>TRBJ1-1|-|TRBV11-1
ASSLNNRGTEAF
>TRBJ2-3|-|TRBV7-9
ASSQDRTSVADTQY
>TRBJ2-2|-|TRBV19
ASSLEEGTGELF
>TRBJ1-1|-|TRBV7-6
ASSGQGSTEAF
>TRBJ2-7|-|TRBV7-9
ASSLQGYEQY
>TRBJ2-3|-|TRBV7-6
ASSRTSGSDTQY
>TRBJ1-5|-|TRBV5-4
ASSQGGSNQPQH
>TRBJ2-1|-|TRBV28
ASTTSGGAREQF
>TRBJ2-4|-|TRBV11-2
ASSSELGSGSWLAKNIQY
>TRBJ2-5|-|TRBV5-1
ASSLGVLAGDETQY
>TRBJ1-4|-|TRBV5-5
ASSLYRGPNEKLF
>TRBJ1-3|few|TRBV27
ASKTQGNIGNTIY
>TRBJ1-5|-|TRBV6-5
ASSYSKDQPQH
>TRBJ2-1|-|TRBV28
ASRVTGAEQF
>TRBJ2-3|-|TRBV7-3
ASSPMGVSTDTQY
>TRBJ2-1|once|TRBV28
ASSRTGILSPRNEQF
>TRBJ2-1|-|TRBV15
ATSRGLNEQF
>TRBJ2-1|-|TRBV20-1
SARVRNEQF
>TRBJ1-1|-|TRBV5-1
ASSLAHWRTEAF
>TRBJ2-7|-|TRBV4-1
ASSPDGGARSYEQY
>TRBJ2-3|few|TRBV18
ASSDRGTQY
>TRBJ2-3|once|TRBV5-1
ASSIAGAAPDTQY
>TRBJ2-1|-|TRBV5-1
ASSPGQGPYNEQF
>TRBJ2-3|-|TRBV10-3
AIGSSGVLDTQY
>TRBJ1-1|-|TRBV7-2
ASSSRGTVSIEAF
>TRBJ2-7|-|TRBV27
ASSRDRFSYEQY
>TRBJ1-1|few|TRBV30
AWSWGGEAF
>TRBJ2-1|-|TRBV7-3
ASSLGSGLSSYNEQF
>TRBJ1-6|-|TRBV15
ATSRTANYYNSPLH
>TRBJ2-2|-|TRBV11-1
ASSPDRFTGELF
>TRBJ1-4|-|TRBV11-2
ASSRQQPGKLF
>TRBJ2-1|-|TRBV4-2
ASSFAGVSSYNEQF
>TRBJ2-2|-|TRBV21-1
ASSNGTENTGELF
>TRBJ2-5|-|TRBV18
ASFGTGETQY
>TRBJ2-1|-|TRBV28
ASTPPRLAGHEQF
>TRBJ2-2|once|TRBV5-1
ASSLEGRAEAGELF